The sequence of this TCR beta chain was determined in a study of cytomegalovirus exposure and HLA in healthy donors. This CDR3 contains 13 residues. Germline V gene sequence: CDR1 MDHEN, CDR2 SYDVKM. V was cut by 5 bases and J by 8 bases, with 15 bases left in between. Profiling relied on immunoSEQ multiplex PCR, and the TCRdb table lists in-frame clones only, not all of them. The sample consists of about 170,000 clones, nearly 90% of them appearing once. Sequenced sample: PBMCs. This chain joins TRBV28 and TRBJ1-2; no firm D call. This receptor was obtained from a man between 18 and 35 years old in good health and CMV-seropositive. CDR3 DNA: TGTGCCAGCAGTGTCCCCCGGGGTGGAGGCTACACCTTC. As protein: CASSVPRGGGYTF.